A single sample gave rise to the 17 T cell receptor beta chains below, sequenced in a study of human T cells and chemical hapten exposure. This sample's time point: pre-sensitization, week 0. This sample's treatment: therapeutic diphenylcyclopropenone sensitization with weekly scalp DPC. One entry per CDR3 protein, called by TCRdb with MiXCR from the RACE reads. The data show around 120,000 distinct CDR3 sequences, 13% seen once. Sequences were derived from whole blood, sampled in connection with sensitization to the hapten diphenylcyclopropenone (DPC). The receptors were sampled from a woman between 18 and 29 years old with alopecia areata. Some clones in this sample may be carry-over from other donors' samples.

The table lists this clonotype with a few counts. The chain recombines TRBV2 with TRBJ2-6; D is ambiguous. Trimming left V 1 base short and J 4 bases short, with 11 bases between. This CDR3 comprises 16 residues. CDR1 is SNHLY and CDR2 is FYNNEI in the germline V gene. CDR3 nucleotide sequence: TGTGCCAGCAGTGAAGTAACCGGAAGAGGGGCCAACGTCCTGACTTTC. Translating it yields CASSEVTGRGANVLTF.

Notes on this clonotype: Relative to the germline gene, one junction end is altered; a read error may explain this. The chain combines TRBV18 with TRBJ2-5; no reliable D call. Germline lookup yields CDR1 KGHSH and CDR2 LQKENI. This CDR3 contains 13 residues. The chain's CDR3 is CASSSYAQETQHF. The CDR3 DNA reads TGTGCCAGCTCGTCGTACGCCCAAGAGACCCAGCACTTC.

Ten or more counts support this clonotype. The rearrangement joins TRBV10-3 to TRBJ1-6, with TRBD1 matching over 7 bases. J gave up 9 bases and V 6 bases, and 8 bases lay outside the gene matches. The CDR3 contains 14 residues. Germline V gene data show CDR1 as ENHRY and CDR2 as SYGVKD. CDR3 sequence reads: CAISQTGDSSPLHF. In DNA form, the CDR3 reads TGTGCCATCAGCCAAACAGGGGACTCTTCACCCCTCCACTTT.

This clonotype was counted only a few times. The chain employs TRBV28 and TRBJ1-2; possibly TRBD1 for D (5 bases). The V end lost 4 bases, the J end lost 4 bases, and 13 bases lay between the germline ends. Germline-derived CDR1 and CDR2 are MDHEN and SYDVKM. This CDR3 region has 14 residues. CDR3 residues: CASSSPGGSYGYTF. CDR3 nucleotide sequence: TGTGCCAGCAGTTCCCCTGGGGGTTCCTATGGCTACACCTTC.

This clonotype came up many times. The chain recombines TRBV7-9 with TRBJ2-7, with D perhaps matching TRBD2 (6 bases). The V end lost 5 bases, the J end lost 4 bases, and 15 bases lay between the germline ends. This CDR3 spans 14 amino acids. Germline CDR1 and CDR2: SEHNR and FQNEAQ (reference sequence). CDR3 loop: CASSLGGTAYEQYF. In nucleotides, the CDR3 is TGTGCCAGCAGCCTAGGCGGGACGGCTTACGAGCAGTACTTC.

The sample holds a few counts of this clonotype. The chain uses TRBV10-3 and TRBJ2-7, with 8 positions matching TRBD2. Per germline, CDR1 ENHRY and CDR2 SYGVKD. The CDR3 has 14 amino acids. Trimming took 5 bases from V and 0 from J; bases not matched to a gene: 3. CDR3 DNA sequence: TGTGCCATCAGTCCGGGACTAGACTCCTACGAGCAGTACTTC. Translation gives CAISPGLDSYEQYF.

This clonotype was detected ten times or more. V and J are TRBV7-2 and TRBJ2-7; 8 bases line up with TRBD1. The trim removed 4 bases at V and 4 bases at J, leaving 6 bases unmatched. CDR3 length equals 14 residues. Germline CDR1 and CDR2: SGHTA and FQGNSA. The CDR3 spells CASSSTGGEYEQYF. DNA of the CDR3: TGTGCCAGCAGCTCCACAGGGGGAGAGTACGAGCAGTACTTC.

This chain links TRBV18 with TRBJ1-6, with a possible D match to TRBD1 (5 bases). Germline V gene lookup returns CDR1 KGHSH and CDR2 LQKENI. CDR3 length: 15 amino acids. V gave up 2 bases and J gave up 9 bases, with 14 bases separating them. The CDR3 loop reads CASSPKQGVGSPLHF. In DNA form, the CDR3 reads TGTGCCAGCTCACCAAAGCAAGGGGTCGGTTCACCCCTCCACTTT.

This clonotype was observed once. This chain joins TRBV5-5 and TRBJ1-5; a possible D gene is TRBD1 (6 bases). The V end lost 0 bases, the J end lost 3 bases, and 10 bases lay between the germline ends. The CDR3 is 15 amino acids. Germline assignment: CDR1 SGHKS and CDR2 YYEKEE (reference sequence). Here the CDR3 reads CASSLDRVNNQPQHF. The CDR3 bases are TGTGCCAGCAGCTTGGACAGGGTGAACAATCAGCCCCAGCATTTT.

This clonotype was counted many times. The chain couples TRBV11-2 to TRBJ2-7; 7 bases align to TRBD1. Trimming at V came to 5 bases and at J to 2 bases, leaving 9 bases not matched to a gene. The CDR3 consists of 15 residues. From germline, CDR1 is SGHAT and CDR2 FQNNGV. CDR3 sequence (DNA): TGTGCCAGCAGCGTCTCCCGGGACAGACCCTACGAGCAGTACTTC. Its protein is CASSVSRDRPYEQYF.

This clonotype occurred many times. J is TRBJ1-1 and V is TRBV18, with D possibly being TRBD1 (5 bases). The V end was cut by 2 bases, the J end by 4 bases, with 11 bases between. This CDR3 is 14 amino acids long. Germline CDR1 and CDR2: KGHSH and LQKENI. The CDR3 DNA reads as TGTGCCAGCTCACCAGGACTGGGGGGCACTGAAGCTTTCTTT. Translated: CASSPGLGGTEAFF.

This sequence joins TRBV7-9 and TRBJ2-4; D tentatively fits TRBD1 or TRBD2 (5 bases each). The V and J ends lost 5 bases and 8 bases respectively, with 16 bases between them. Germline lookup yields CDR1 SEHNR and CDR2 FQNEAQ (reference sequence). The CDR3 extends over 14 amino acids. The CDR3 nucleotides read TGTGCCAGCAGCGAAACCGGGATGACAGACATTCAGTACTTC. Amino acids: CASSETGMTDIQYF.

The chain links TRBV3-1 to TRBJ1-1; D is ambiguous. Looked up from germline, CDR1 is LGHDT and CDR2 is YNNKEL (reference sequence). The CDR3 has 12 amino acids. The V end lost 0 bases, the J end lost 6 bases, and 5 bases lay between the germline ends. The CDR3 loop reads CASSQEGPEAFF. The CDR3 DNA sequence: TGTGCCAGCAGCCAAGAAGGACCTGAAGCTTTCTTT.

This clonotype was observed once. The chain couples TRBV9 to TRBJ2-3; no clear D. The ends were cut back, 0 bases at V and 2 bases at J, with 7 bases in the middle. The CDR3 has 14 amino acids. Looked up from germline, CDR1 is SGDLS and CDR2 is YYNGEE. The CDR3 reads CASSVAQITDTQYF. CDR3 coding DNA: TGTGCCAGCAGCGTAGCACAGATCACAGATACGCAGTATTTT. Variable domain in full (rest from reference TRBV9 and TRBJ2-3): DSGVTQTPKHLITATGQRVTLRCSPRSGDLSVYWYQQSLDQGLQFLIQYYNGEERAKGNILERFSAQQFPDLHSELNLSSLELGDSALYFCASSVAQITDTQYFGPGTRLTVL.

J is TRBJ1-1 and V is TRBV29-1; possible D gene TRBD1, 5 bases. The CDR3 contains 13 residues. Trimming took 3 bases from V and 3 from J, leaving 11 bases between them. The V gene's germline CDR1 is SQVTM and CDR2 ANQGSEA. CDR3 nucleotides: TGCAGCGTTGATGGGACGAGGGACACTGAAGCTTTCTTT. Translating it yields CSVDGTRDTEAFF. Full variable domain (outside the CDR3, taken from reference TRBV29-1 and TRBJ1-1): SAVISQKPSRDICQRGTSLTIQCQVDSQVTMMFWYRQQPGQSLTLIATANQGSEATYESGFVIDKFPISRPNLTFSTLTVSNMSPEDSSIYLCSVDGTRDTEAFFGQGTRLTVV.

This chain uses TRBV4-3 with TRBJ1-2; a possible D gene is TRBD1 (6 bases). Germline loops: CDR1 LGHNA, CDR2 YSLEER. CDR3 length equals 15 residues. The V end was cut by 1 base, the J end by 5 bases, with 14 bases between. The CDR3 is CASSQGQAAPYGYTF. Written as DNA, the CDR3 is TGCGCCAGCAGCCAAGGACAGGCTGCCCCTTATGGCTACACCTTC.

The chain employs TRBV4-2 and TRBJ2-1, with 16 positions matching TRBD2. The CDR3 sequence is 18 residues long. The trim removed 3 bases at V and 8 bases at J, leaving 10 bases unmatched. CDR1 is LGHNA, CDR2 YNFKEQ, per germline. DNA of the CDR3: TGTGCCAGCAGCCAGAACCCGGGACTAGCGGGGGGGTACGATGAGCAGTTCTTC. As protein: CASSQNPGLAGGYDEQFF.